Shown below are 27 T cell receptor beta chains from a single sample sequenced in a study of T cell responses to AZD1222 COVID-19 vaccine (dated by TCRdb to the early 2020s). Per the publication, the time point label means: baseline before first vaccination. The method was the immunoSEQ multiplex PCR assay. As stored in TCRdb, this immuneACCESS dataset retains in-frame rearrangements with V and J assigned. A fraction of the clones does not appear; measured against another copy, unresolved V genes explain less than half of the discrepancy, and the remainder lacks a known reason. This sample holds 100,000 to 140,000 clones; approximately 90% were observed only once. Roughly 21% of the sample is held by the ten biggest clonotypes. Here the sequenced sample was peripheral blood, taken on day 0 of AZD1222 vaccination. The receptors here all came from an adult in good health.

The J gene is TRBJ1-2, the V gene TRBV29-1, with 8 positions matching TRBD1. Trimming took 6 bases from V and 2 from J; bases not matched to a gene: 5. Germline V lookup: CDR1 SQVTM, CDR2 ANQGSEA. The CDR3 is made up of 13 amino acids. As DNA, the CDR3 is TGCAGCGTCGCACAGGGGGGGAACTATGGCTACACCTTC. Its translation is CSVAQGGNYGYTF.

This clone was seen once. The gene calls are TRBV4-3 and TRBJ1-2; possible D gene TRBD1, 6 bases. Germline V CDR1 and CDR2: LGHNA, YSLEER. Trimming stripped 0 bases from V and 8 bases from J, with 19 bases between. This CDR3 is built from 16 residues. This CDR3 is CASSQDRGGGVFGYTF. The CDR3 DNA reads TGCGCCAGCAGCCAAGATCGTGGGGGCGGGGTTTTCGGCTACACCTTC.

The chain is built from TRBV5-1 and TRBJ1-2; 10 bases are a match to TRBD1. CDR3 length: 15 residues. V shed 4 bases and J 4 bases; nucleotides not matched to a gene: 7. CDR1 is SGHRS, CDR2 YFSETQ, per germline. The CDR3 nucleotides read TGCGCCAGCAGCGCCGGGACAGGGGCCTTCTATGGCTACACCTTC. Amino acid sequence: CASSAGTGAFYGYTF.

This chain links TRBV5-1 with TRBJ1-4; 8 nucleotides align to TRBD1. CDR3 length: 14 amino acids. Germline values: CDR1 SGHRS, CDR2 YFSETQ. Trimming at V came to 4 bases and at J to 8 bases, leaving 7 bases not matched to a gene. The CDR3 DNA follows: TGCGCCAGCAGCCCAGGGGGCGTCTGGGAAAAACTGTTTTTT. This codes for CASSPGGVWEKLFF.

This rearrangement joins TRBV12-3 or TRBV12-4 to TRBJ2-5; no firm D call. The CDR3 runs to 13 residues. V shed 7 bases and J shed 1 base, with 10 bases lying between them. The CDR3 loop reads CASNRRFQETQYF. DNA of the CDR3: TGTGCCAGCAACCGACGATTCCAAGAGACCCAGTACTTC.

The V and J genes are TRBV7-8 and TRBJ2-7, with D perhaps given as TRBD1 or TRBD2 (5 bases each). CDR3 length: 13 residues. CDR1 and CDR2 from the germline V gene are SGHVS and FQNEAQ. The V gene lost 5 bases and the J gene lost 5 bases, with 13 bases spanning the gap. CDR3 loop: CASSSSWGNEQYF. CDR3 nucleotides: TGTGCCAGCAGCAGTTCCTGGGGGAACGAGCAGTACTTC.

The CDR3 loop is CASSIDATGSTDTQYF. The CDR3 DNA reads TGTGCCAGTAGTATAGATGCGACAGGTAGCACAGATACGCAGTATTTT. This chain uses TRBV19 with TRBJ2-3; maybe TRBD1 (6 bases). V was clipped by 0 bases and J by 0 bases, with 10 bases between them. Germline CDR1 reads LNHDA; CDR2 reads SQIVND (reference sequence). The CDR3 has 16 residues.

V and J are TRBV6-5 and TRBJ1-2, with D maybe TRBD1 (5 bases). Trimming left V 7 bases short and J 8 bases short, with 14 bases between. CDR3 size: 12 residues. Germline lookup yields CDR1 MNHEY and CDR2 SVGAGI. The CDR3 spells CASTEGMYGYTF. In DNA form, the CDR3 reads TGTGCCAGCACGGAGGGGATGTACGGCTACACCTTC.

The chain links TRBV7-9 to TRBJ1-4, with TRBD1 as a possible D gene (6 bases). Trimming removed 5 bases at V and 8 bases at J, with 18 bases between. This CDR3 spans 15 amino acids. Germline CDR1 SEHNR, CDR2 FQNEAQ (reference sequence). The CDR3 here is CASSPSWGALEKLFF. Here the CDR3 DNA reads TGTGCCAGCAGCCCAAGTTGGGGGGCCCTCGAAAAACTGTTTTTT.

J is TRBJ1-4 and V is TRBV12-3 or TRBV12-4, with TRBD1 matching over 7 bases. The CDR3 extends over 13 amino acids. J gave up 6 bases and V 5 bases, and 3 bases lay outside the gene matches. CDR3 coding DNA: TGTGCCAGCAGTCCCAGGGGGGATGAAAAACTGTTTTTT. Its protein is CASSPRGDEKLFF.

The DNA of the CDR3 is TGTGCCAGCAGCTTAGCGGCTGCCCCCAATGAGCAGTTCTTC. Its translation is CASSLAAAPNEQFF. The rearrangement links TRBV7-2 to TRBJ2-1; D gene uncertain. Trimming took off 0 bases at V and 6 bases at J, with 9 bases between the two ends. This CDR3 spans 14 amino acids. Germline loops: CDR1 SGHTA, CDR2 FQGNSA.

The rearrangement links TRBV11-2 to TRBJ1-3; no firm D call. The germline CDR1 and CDR2 sequences are SGHAT and FQNNGV. The CDR3 consists of 16 residues. The V gene lost 5 bases and the J gene lost 1 base, with 15 bases spanning the gap. CDR3 amino acids: CASSATFAGSGNTIYF. CDR3 nucleotide sequence: TGTGCCAGCAGCGCAACCTTTGCGGGATCTGGAAACACCATATATTTT.

This clone was seen a single time. The V and J genes are TRBV27 and TRBJ2-7; D is possibly TRBD1 or TRBD2 (5 bases each). From germline, CDR1 is MNHEY and CDR2 SMNVEV (reference sequence). V was cut by 6 bases and J by 0 bases, with 15 bases left in between. This CDR3 is built from 15 residues. The DNA for the CDR3 is TGTGCCAGCAGGGCCCGGGACCTAAGCTCCTACGAGCAGTACTTC. Its translation is CASRARDLSSYEQYF.

V gene TRBV25-1 combines with J gene TRBJ2-5; the D is unclear. Trimming cost V 2 bases and J 5 bases, with 12 bases left between them. CDR3 length: 14 residues. CDR1 and CDR2 from the germline V gene are MGHDK and SYGVNS. The DNA of the CDR3 is TGTGCCAGCAGTGAAATAAGGGTCGGGGAGACCCAGTACTTC. Residues: CASSEIRVGETQYF.

The gene calls are TRBV7-8 and TRBJ2-5; TRBD1 is a possible D gene (5 bases). CDR3 size: 16 residues. Looked up from germline, CDR1 is SGHVS and CDR2 is FQNEAQ. The V end was cut by 4 bases, the J end by 5 bases, with 20 bases between. The CDR3, as DNA: TGTGCCAGCAGCTATAATCTCCAGGGTACAAAGGAGACCCAGTACTTC. As protein: CASSYNLQGTKETQYF.

The chain has TRBV10-2 and TRBJ1-1, with D possibly matching TRBD1 (5 bases). CDR3 length: 13 amino acids. V shed 0 bases and J shed 8 bases, with 10 bases lying between them. Germline CDR1 is WSHSY and CDR2 is SAAADI. The chain's CDR3 is CASSESAGQEAFF. CDR3 DNA sequence: TGCGCCAGCAGTGAGTCCGCAGGACAAGAAGCTTTCTTT.

The chain carries TRBV7-3 and TRBJ2-3; the match to TRBD2 covers 8 bases. Germline CDR1 reads SGHTA; CDR2 reads FQGTGA. V lost 9 bases, J lost 0 bases, and 8 bases stayed unmatched. The CDR3 is made up of 15 amino acids. The CDR3 DNA sequence: TGTGCCAGTCACCCTGGCGGGGGGAGCACAGATACGCAGTATTTT. It translates to CASHPGGGSTDTQYF.

This clone showed up just once. The rearrangement joins TRBV2 to TRBJ2-2, with a weak D call TRBD1 (6 bases). V lost 5 bases and J lost 7, with 14 bases in between. Germline V gene sequence: CDR1 SNHLY, CDR2 FYNNEI. The CDR3 runs to 14 residues. The CDR3 loop is CASSLGHLGGELFF. The CDR3 bases are TGTGCCAGCAGTTTGGGACACTTAGGCGGGGAGCTGTTTTTT.

CDR3 DNA sequence: TGTGCCAGCAGCCAGCAGGACCTATATAAATACTTC. It codes for CASSQQDLYKYF. The rearrangement uses TRBV7-9 and TRBJ2-7; D not resolved. Germline V gives CDR1 SEHNR, CDR2 FQNEAQ (reference sequence). The CDR3 is 12 residues long. The ends were cut back, 5 bases at V and 13 bases at J, with 18 bases in the middle. The full variable domain, with the rest looked up from reference TRBV7-9 and TRBJ2-7, is DTGVSQNPRHKITKRGQNVTFRCDPISEHNRLYWYRQTLGQGPEFLTYFQNEAQLEKSRLLSDRFSAERPKGSFSTLEIQRTEQGDSAMYLCASSQQDLYKYFGPGTRLTVT.

The CDR3 is CASSFNRGGYGYTF. As DNA, the CDR3 is TGTGCCAGCAGTTTTAACAGGGGAGGGTATGGCTACACCTTC. The rearrangement uses TRBV27 and TRBJ1-2; 7 nucleotides agree with TRBD1. The CDR3 has 14 amino acids. Germline lookup yields CDR1 MNHEY and CDR2 SMNVEV (reference sequence). After removal of 3 bases from V and 5 bases from J, the junction contained 6 bases not matched to a gene.

This sequence joins TRBV4-1 and TRBJ2-4; 11 bases match TRBD2. J lost 3 bases, V lost 1 base, and 20 bases had no gene match. CDR1 MGHRA and CDR2 YSYEKL come from the germline V gene. This CDR3 is built from 22 residues. CDR3 sequence reads: CASSQARRTSGGRRYDKNIQYF. In DNA form, the CDR3 reads TGCGCCAGCAGCCAAGCACGCCGCACTAGCGGGGGACGACGATATGACAAAAACATTCAGTACTTC.

This chain links TRBV3-1 (or the pseudogene TRBV3-2) with TRBJ2-1; D is possibly TRBD2 (5 bases). CDR1 and CDR2 (germline): LGHDT, YNNKEL (reference sequence). The CDR3 runs to 15 residues. Trimming stripped 4 bases from V and 0 bases from J, with 10 bases between. This chain's CDR3 is CASSLARSSYNEQFF. Here the CDR3 DNA reads TGTGCCAGCAGCCTAGCGAGGAGCTCCTACAATGAGCAGTTCTTC.

V is TRBV3-1 (or the pseudogene TRBV3-2) and J is TRBJ2-7; D may be TRBD1 (6 bases). V dropped 0 bases and J dropped 0 bases, with 18 bases sitting between them. Germline values: CDR1 LGHDT, CDR2 YNNKEL (reference sequence). The CDR3 has 18 residues. For the CDR3, the DNA is TGTGCCAGCAGCCAAGATCTTCATCAGGGGACCTTCTCCTACGAGCAGTACTTC. Amino acids: CASSQDLHQGTFSYEQYF.

The chain links TRBV6-5 to TRBJ1-1, with a tentative D call TRBD1 (5 bases). The germline V gene encodes CDR1 MNHEY and CDR2 SVGAGI. CDR3 length: 14 amino acids. V lost 2 bases, J lost 5 bases, and 12 bases lay in between. The CDR3 loop reads CASSYQGRETEAFF. Here the CDR3 DNA reads TGTGCCAGCAGTTACCAGGGAAGAGAAACTGAAGCTTTCTTT.

This chain connects TRBV7-2 to TRBJ2-7; 7 bases are a match to TRBD1. Germline V gene sequence: CDR1 SGHTA, CDR2 FQGNSA. With V trimmed by 1 base and J by 6 bases, 9 bases remained unmatched. This CDR3 is built from 15 residues. The CDR3 coding sequence is TGTGCCAGCAGCTTAGACCGAAGACAGGGAAGCGAGCAGTACTTC. Amino acid sequence: CASSLDRRQGSEQYF.

The gene calls are TRBV5-1 and TRBJ2-3; 11 bases map to TRBD2. CDR1 and CDR2 (germline): SGHRS, YFSETQ. V was clipped by 0 bases and J by 4 bases; unmatched bases: 4. The CDR3 is 16 residues long. For the CDR3, the DNA is TGCGCCAGCAGCTTGGATCTAGCGGGAGGAGCAGATACGCAGTATTTT. The encoded protein is CASSLDLAGGADTQYF.

CDR3 in DNA: TGTGCCAGCAGCTTATCAGATACGCAGTATTTT. This encodes CASSLSDTQYF. This rearrangement joins TRBV5-6 to TRBJ2-3; D uncertain. V shed 2 bases and J shed 4 bases, with 2 bases lying between them. The germline gives CDR1 SGHDT, CDR2 YYEEEE. The CDR3 is 11 residues long.